Following are 20 T cell receptor beta chains from one sample sequenced in a study of shared clonotypes between healthy human individuals. Terminally differentiated effector memory CD45RA+ cells were left out of the naive CD8 fraction, which was CD45RO-negative and positively selected for CCR7. Profiling relied on immunoSEQ multiplex PCR, and the TCRdb table lists in-frame clones only, not all of them. The sample consists of about 590,000 clones, just under 97% of them appearing once. Sample: naive CD8+ T cells sorted from blood. These receptors were taken from a woman aged 25-40 years in good health.

This chain uses TRBV30 with TRBJ2-3, with TRBD2 matching over 13 bases. The germline CDR1 and CDR2 sequences are GTSNPN and SVGIG (reference sequence). Trimming took 2 bases from V and 2 from J; bases not matched to a gene: 4. This CDR3 has 16 residues. The CDR3 DNA sequence: TGTGCCTGGAGTTTCGGACTAGCGGGAGACACAGATACGCAGTATTTT. This gives the protein CAWSFGLAGDTDTQYF.

V and J are TRBV6-1 and TRBJ2-7; TRBD2 aligns across 13 bases. This CDR3 spans 15 amino acids. The junction had 10 bases not matched to a gene; V was cut back by 10 bases and J by 4 bases. Looked up from germline, CDR1 is MNHNS and CDR2 is SASEGT. The DNA for the CDR3 is TGTGCCACCCATCGGGTGGGACTAGCGGGGTACGAGCAGTACTTC. It translates to CATHRVGLAGYEQYF.

Note on this clone: The sample contains more than one DNA sequence encoding this CDR3. The chain is built from TRBV5-6 and TRBJ2-5; D unclear. Germline V gene lookup returns CDR1 SGHDT and CDR2 YYEEEE. V was cut by 0 bases and J by 2 bases, with 8 bases left in between. The CDR3 spans 14 residues. DNA for the CDR3: TGTGCCAGCAGCTTGGTTTCCAGTCAAGAGACCCAGTACTTC. Amino acids: CASSLVSSQETQYF.

The rearrangement links TRBV27 to TRBJ1-5; D uncertain. Germline lookup yields CDR1 MNHEY and CDR2 SMNVEV (reference sequence). V shed 2 bases and J shed 7 bases, with 9 bases lying between them. This CDR3 contains 13 residues. As DNA, the CDR3 is TGTGCCAGCAGTTTAGGGATGGGCCAGCCCCAGCATTTT. Amino acids: CASSLGMGQPQHF.

Only one count was recorded for this clone. The chain couples TRBV7-9 to TRBJ1-5; a possible D gene is TRBD1 (5 bases). The CDR3 is 17 amino acids. V was clipped by 5 bases and J by 1 base, with 18 bases between them. CDR1 and CDR2 (germline): SEHNR, FQNEAQ (reference sequence). The chain's CDR3 is CASSLGGGSLSNQPQHF. CDR3 nucleotide sequence: TGTGCCAGCAGCCTGGGCGGGGGGTCGTTAAGCAATCAGCCCCAGCATTTT. The full variable domain, its missing parts supplied by reference TRBV7-9 and TRBJ1-5, is DTGVSQNPRHKITKRGQNVTFRCDPISEHNRLYWYRQTLGQGPEFLTYFQNEAQLEKSRLLSDRFSAERPKGSFSTLEIQRTEQGDSAMYLCASSLGGGSLSNQPQHFGDGTRLSIL.

The chain joins TRBV18 to TRBJ2-7, with 7 bases that match TRBD1. Germline V gives CDR1 KGHSH, CDR2 LQKENI. The CDR3 length is 15 residues. V shed 3 bases, J shed 3 bases, and the junction held 8 bases outside the gene matches. The CDR3 region is CASSPTGYKGYEQYF. In nucleotides, the CDR3 is TGTGCCAGCTCACCGACAGGGTACAAGGGCTACGAGCAGTACTTC.

The chain links TRBV11-2 to TRBJ1-5; weak D call: TRBD1 (5 bases). CDR1 SGHAT and CDR2 FQNNGV come from the germline V gene. This CDR3 contains 15 residues. Trimming stripped 2 bases from V and 6 bases from J, with 14 bases between. In DNA form, the CDR3 reads TGTGCCAGCAGCTTAAGTAGGCAGGGCGGTCAGCCCCAGCATTTT. The encoded protein is CASSLSRQGGQPQHF.

The table lists this clone with a few counts. The chain has TRBV7-9 and TRBJ2-7, with D perhaps matching TRBD1 (6 bases). The ends were cut back, 11 bases at V and 2 bases at J, with 13 bases in the middle. This CDR3 contains 12 residues. The germline gives CDR1 SEHNR, CDR2 FQNEAQ (reference sequence). The CDR3 spells CAVQQGTYEQYF. The DNA of the CDR3 is TGTGCCGTACAACAGGGTACCTACGAGCAGTACTTC.

This clone showed up just once. This chain joins TRBV7-9 and TRBJ2-1, with 8 nucleotides matching TRBD2. J gave up 0 bases and V 3 bases, and 7 bases lay outside the gene matches. There are 17 residues in the CDR3. Per the germline V gene, CDR1 is SEHNR and CDR2 is FQNEAQ (reference sequence). CDR3 in amino acids: CASSLLAGLSSYNEQFF. CDR3 DNA: TGTGCCAGCAGCTTGTTAGCGGGACTGAGCTCCTACAATGAGCAGTTCTTC.

The chain has TRBV7-6 and TRBJ2-5, with TRBD2 matching 8 bases. The CDR3 sequence is 17 residues long. V gave up 0 bases and J gave up 5 bases; unmatched junction bases: 11. Germline V gene lookup returns CDR1 SGHVS and CDR2 FNYEAQ. The CDR3 nucleotides read TGTGCCAGCAGCTTAGCCGGGTCGGGAGGGCCGGCGGAGACCCAGTACTTC. Its protein product is CASSLAGSGGPAETQYF.

The rearrangement uses TRBV19 and TRBJ1-2; D gene unclear. The germline CDR1 and CDR2 sequences are LNHDA and SQIVND (reference sequence). V shed 10 bases and J shed 3 bases, with 15 bases lying between them. The CDR3 is 13 residues long. CDR3 nucleotides: TGTGCCACCCAAGATCGGTTCTACTATGGCTACACCTTC. It translates to CATQDRFYYGYTF.

This clone was detected once. The rearrangement joins TRBV11-2 to TRBJ2-7; D uncertain. The CDR3 has 11 amino acids. The germline V gene has CDR1 SGHAT and CDR2 FQNNGV. V lost 5 bases and J 3 bases, leaving 5 bases between the germline ends. The CDR3 region has the DNA TGTGCCAGCAGCAAAGACTACGAGCAGTACTTC. This codes for CASSKDYEQYF.

The chain recombines TRBV5-1 with TRBJ2-1; TRBD1 agrees at 9 bases. V gave up 2 bases and J gave up 6 bases; unmatched junction bases: 6. This CDR3 has 15 amino acids. Germline loops: CDR1 SGHRS, CDR2 YFSETQ. As DNA, the CDR3 is TGCGCCAGCAGCTTCTCCGGGACAGGGAGCAATGAGCAGTTCTTC. Translated: CASSFSGTGSNEQFF.

The rearrangement links TRBV28 to TRBJ1-1; no clear D gene. The V end lost 5 bases, the J end lost 8 bases, and 9 bases lay between the germline ends. The germline CDR1 and CDR2 sequences are MDHEN and SYDVKM. The CDR3 loop spans 11 amino acids. Here the CDR3 DNA reads TGTGCCAGCAGTAATTACCAAGAAGCTTTCTTT. This sequence encodes CASSNYQEAFF.

V is TRBV5-1 and J is TRBJ2-7; weak D call: TRBD1 (5 bases). V lost 3 bases and J lost 3, with 10 bases in between. The CDR3 has 13 residues. Per germline, CDR1 SGHRS and CDR2 YFSETQ. In DNA, the CDR3 is TGCGCCAGCAGCTGGGGCACAAACTACGAGCAGTACTTC. Residues: CASSWGTNYEQYF.

This clone was counted once. The chain employs TRBV5-5 and TRBJ2-7, with D possibly being TRBD2 (6 bases). The germline gives CDR1 SGHKS, CDR2 YYEKEE (reference sequence). This CDR3 has 14 amino acids. V lost 4 bases to trimming and J lost 2 bases, with 13 bases between them. CDR3 DNA sequence: TGTGCCAGCAGCCCGGGGACTTCAACCTACGAGCAGTACTTC. It is translated as CASSPGTSTYEQYF.

V usage is TRBV4-2 and J usage is TRBJ2-1; 9 positions match TRBD2. V dropped 4 bases and J dropped 7; count of bases not matched to a gene: 14. Germline assignment: CDR1 LGHNA and CDR2 YNFKEQ. The CDR3 has 17 residues. In DNA, the CDR3 is TGTGCCAGCAGCCCACCCGCGGGGCCTGGACTAGCGAATGAGCAGTTCTTC. Its translation: CASSPPAGPGLANEQFF.

The J gene is TRBJ2-7, the V gene TRBV5-4; TRBD1 agrees at 9 bases. In germline, CDR1 is SGHNT, CDR2 YYREEE (reference sequence). Unmatched junction bases numbered 5, after V lost 0 bases and J lost 7 bases. The CDR3 has 14 residues. CDR3 amino acids: CASSLDRGLREQYF. The CDR3 DNA follows: TGTGCCAGCAGCTTGGACAGGGGGCTTCGAGAGCAGTACTTC.

The rearrangement links TRBV28 to TRBJ2-7, with 8 bases fitting TRBD1. J was trimmed by 6 bases and V by 4 bases; bases with no gene match: 8. This CDR3 is built from 14 residues. Germline-derived CDR1 and CDR2 are MDHEN and SYDVKM. The CDR3, as DNA: TGTGCCAGCAGTTGGAGGACAGGGCGGCTCGAGCAGTACTTC. It codes for CASSWRTGRLEQYF.

V and J are TRBV27 and TRBJ1-5; no clear D gene. Germline V gives CDR1 MNHEY, CDR2 SMNVEV (reference sequence). The CDR3 has 13 residues. Trimming cost V 2 bases and J 4 bases, with 6 bases left between them. CDR3 protein: CASSLKPNQPQHF. The CDR3 nucleotides read TGTGCCAGCAGTTTAAAGCCAAATCAGCCCCAGCATTTT.